This TCR beta chain emerged from a study of cytomegalovirus exposure and HLA in healthy donors. Looking at the study overall: According to later analysis, the same platform produced the 120 or so validation and several hundred first-cohort repertoires.

Study-wide points: Many donors carried some public TCRs, although rarity characterized most TCR sequences. Some TCR beta chains (more than 150 of them) were listed as cytomegalovirus-associated.

Assay: immunoSEQ multiplex PCR; the TCRdb copy retains only in-frame clones and omits some. The sample yields about 130,000 clones, approximately 94% seen once. Notes on this clone: Its antigen is unknown.

The source material was PBMCs. The sequence was collected from a woman in her late teens or twenties in good health and CMV-seronegative.

In DNA, the CDR3 is TGTGCCAGCCAGGGACAGGGGTACGAGCAGTACTTC. Its translation is CASQGQGYEQYF. V usage is TRBV7-2 and J usage is TRBJ2-7, with 10 bases fitting TRBD1. CDR3 size: 12 residues. Per germline, CDR1 SGHTA and CDR2 FQGNSA. V gave up 8 bases and J gave up 4 bases; unmatched junction bases: 2. Using reference TRBV7-2 and TRBJ2-7 for the parts outside the CDR3, the full variable domain is GAGVSQSPSNKVTEKGKDVELRCDPISGHTALYWYRQSLGQGLEFLIYFQGNSAPDKSGLPSDRFSAERTGGSVSTLTIQRTQQEDSAVYLCASQGQGYEQYFGPGTRLTVT.